This T cell receptor beta chain was obtained from a study of PD-1 blockade in classical Hodgkin lymphoma. The time point here: newly diagnosed, previously untreated cHL patient sample. Thawed PBMCs were the source of CD4+ T cells, purified by magnetic negative selection. PBMCs from untreated, newly diagnosed classical Hodgkin lymphoma were comparison samples. As regards this clone: Its target is not known.

Some clones are missing from TCRdb's copy, which holds only in-frame ones; the method was immunoSEQ multiplex PCR. The sample has 22,000 or so clones, about 91% seen once. Study observations and caveats: According to reports, newly diagnosed patients had lower baseline TCR diversity than healthy donors, and relapsed/refractory patients had lower baseline TCR diversity still.

Sequenced sample: CD4+ T cells from blood. The sequence was obtained from a human donor with classical Hodgkin lymphoma.

The CDR3 is CATSRDLGTSLYNEQFF. The CDR3 DNA sequence: TGTGCCACCAGCAGAGATCTCGGGACTAGCCTATACAATGAGCAGTTCTTC. The chain has TRBV15 and TRBJ2-1; 9 bases line up with TRBD2. The J segment lost 4 bases and the V segment lost 0 bases, leaving 7 bases of the junction unmatched. The germline CDR1 and CDR2 sequences are LNHNV and YYDKDF (reference sequence). This CDR3 has 17 amino acids.